This record looks at one T cell receptor beta chain sequence and its context. What it recognizes is unknown. The DNA ends 3 residues before the CDR3 does, and the rest of the CDR3 is filled in from the germline J gene. Produced via immunoSEQ multiplex PCR; TCRdb's table is partial and in-frame only. This sample lists 25,000 to 35,000 clones; its ten largest clones have under 9%. The sample originates from a study of Tregs in tolerant kidney transplant recipients. Thawed PBMCs were FACS-sorted into unstimulated CD4+CD25+CD127- regulatory T cells, CD4+CD25- non-regulatory cells, CD4 and CD8 cells. CDR3 length equals 14 residues. Germline-derived CDR1 and CDR2 are LNHDA and SQIVND (reference sequence). Trimming shortened V by 3 bases and J by 7 bases, and 13 bases separated the two germline ends. Study-wide results and limits: Antigen-driven expansion was suggested because donor-specific Tregs expanded more than all Tregs in tolerant patients. Validation in larger populations is needed because few patients were studied. This study did not directly address biological reproducibility.

The TCR sequence derives from a human donor who received a combined kidney and bone marrow transplant. Sequencing was performed on CD8+ T cells from blood, taken before the transplant. This chain uses TRBV19 with TRBJ1-5, with D tentatively TRBD1 (5 bases). The DNA read from the CDR3 is TGTGCCAGTAGTATGGGTGCAGGGAAACAGCCC. Its translation is CASSMGAGKQP. The CDR3 in full is CASSMGAGKQPQHF.